The source of this T cell receptor beta chain is a study of blood T cell repertoires in COVID-19. Profiled with immunoSEQ multiplex PCR; TCRdb holds only in-frame clones, not every one. Counted here are about 370,000 clones, approximately 92% occurring once; the ten biggest clones make up around 1%. The CDR3 sequence is 14 residues long. V was cut by 0 bases and J by 3 bases, with 8 bases left in between. Germline loops: CDR1 SGHDN, CDR2 FVKESK. The sample taken for sequencing was PBMCs or T cells enriched from blood (not recorded which). This chain joins TRBV14 and TRBJ1-2, with D uncertain. This TCR derives from a man between 18 and 35 years old who had recovered from COVID-19. CDR3 DNA: TGTGCCAGCAGCCAAGAGCCACAGCACTATGGCTACACCTTC. The encoded protein is CASSQEPQHYGYTF.